This T cell receptor (beta chain) is from a study of memory CD4+ T cells and cytomegalovirus serostatus. Study-wide background: Of the healthy Belgian adults, fewer than 10 were CMV seropositive and approximately 24 seronegative. Regarding the study as a whole: CD4+ memory repertoires contained about 40% of the roughly 160 reported CMV TCRbeta sequences.

Measured with immunoSEQ multiplex PCR; TCRdb has only the in-frame clones, and not every one. The data show 45,000 to 60,000 clones, 65% to 85% seen once. The sort gate was single viable CD3+CD4+CD8-CD45RO+ cells for memory CD4+ T cells. CD4+ T cells were isolated by positive magnetic selection. Comments on this clone: Its antigen remains unidentified.

Per the germline V gene, CDR1 is SGHDT and CDR2 is YYEEEE. With 3 bases removed from V and 12 bases from J, the gap between germline ends came to 16 bases. The CDR3 is made up of 13 amino acids. What was sequenced was memory CD4+ T cells from blood. The gene calls are TRBV5-6 and TRBJ2-1, with D possibly being TRBD2 (6 bases). The clonotype originates from an adult in good health and CMV-seropositive. CDR3 nucleotides: TGTGCCAGCAGCTCCGGGGGAAGGGAGCCGCAGTTCTTC. This translates into CASSSGGREPQFF.